This T cell receptor beta chain originates from a study of control samples from healthy donors and cancer patients. Germline CDR1 and CDR2: KGHSH and LQKENI. Trimming took 6 bases from V and 1 from J, leaving 18 bases between them. The CDR3 length is 17 residues. TCRdb's copy holds only in-frame clones and misses some; the assay was immunoSEQ multiplex PCR. The table lists 110,000 to 150,000 clones, roughly 94% of them singletons, with approximately 15% in the top ten. The clonotype comes from a man in his sixties with colorectal cancer. The J gene is TRBJ2-2, the V gene TRBV18, with D uncertain. The sample was PBMCs. In DNA form, the CDR3 reads TGTGCCAGCTCGCTCCAAGGGTTGGTTGGGAACACCGGGGAGCTGTTTTTT. Protein product: CASSLQGLVGNTGELFF.